The 19 T cell receptor beta chains reported below all come from one sample, sequenced in a study of blood T cell repertoires in COVID-19. The repertoire was sequenced with immunoSEQ multiplex PCR; TCRdb's copy has only in-frame clones and lacks some. The top ten hold 4.2% of the sample, which has about 260,000 clones, roughly 80% seen once. Sequences were obtained from peripheral blood. The receptors shown here come from a man in his 60s with acute or convalescent COVID-19.

V gene TRBV3-1 (or the pseudogene TRBV3-2) combines with J gene TRBJ2-3, with 13 bases lining up with TRBD2. CDR3 length: 18 amino acids. V shed 3 bases, J shed 4 bases, and the junction held 10 bases outside the gene matches. Germline CDR1 LGHDT, CDR2 YNNKEL (reference sequence). The CDR3 DNA is TGTGCCAGCAGCCACTACCGACGACTAGCGGGGGGTGCAGATACGCAGTATTTT. Amino acids: CASSHYRRLAGGADTQYF.

The chain has TRBV9 and TRBJ1-2; 7 bases align to TRBD1. The CDR3 covers 13 residues. The ends lost 0 bases at V and 11 bases at J; junction bases unmatched: 7. Germline V CDR1 and CDR2: SGDLS, YYNGEE. The CDR3 here is CASSVGTGERYTF. CDR3 sequence (DNA): TGTGCCAGCAGCGTAGGGACAGGAGAGAGGTACACCTTC.

The chain is built from TRBV11-2 and TRBJ1-6; 7 bases fit TRBD1. The length of the CDR3 is 17 residues. V was pared by 5 bases and J by 8 bases, with 15 bases of the junction left unmatched. Germline loops: CDR1 SGHAT, CDR2 FQNNGV. The CDR3 reads CASSPTGDSLFYSPLHF. CDR3 nucleotide sequence: TGTGCCAGCAGCCCGACGGGGGACAGTTTATTCTATTCACCCCTCCACTTT.

This clone was counted many times. The chain links TRBV21-1 to TRBJ2-7; the table's TRBD2 call for D was not verified on the DNA. TRBV21-1 is noted as a pseudogene. This CDR3 is built from 12 residues. CDR3 DNA sequence: TGTGCCAGCTCGCCAGGCGGACTCGAGCAGTACTTC. This gives the protein CASSPGGLEQYF.

This clone was seen a few times. This chain joins TRBV5-1 and TRBJ2-7; the D gene is possibly TRBD2 (7 bases). Germline CDR1 SGHRS, CDR2 YFSETQ. V was clipped by 4 bases and J by 1 base, with 18 bases between them. This CDR3 comprises 16 residues. The CDR3 sequence is CASSPPTGGRSYEQYF. CDR3 bases: TGCGCCAGCAGCCCCCCCACGGGGGGCAGATCCTACGAGCAGTACTTC.

The gene calls are TRBV7-9 and TRBJ2-2; 11 bases are a match to TRBD1. The CDR3 covers 17 residues. V lost 5 bases to trimming and J lost 3 bases; unmatched junction nucleotides: 8. Germline loops: CDR1 SEHNR, CDR2 FQNEAQ (reference sequence). The CDR3: CASSQVGQGGYTGELFF. Written as DNA, the CDR3 is TGTGCCAGCAGCCAAGTGGGACAGGGGGGCTACACCGGGGAGCTGTTTTTT.

This clone showed up just a few times. The chain has TRBV10-3 and TRBJ1-6; 9 positions agree with TRBD1. The CDR3 extends over 14 amino acids. Germline CDR1 is ENHRY and CDR2 is SYGVKD. V trimming: 3 bases; J trimming: 7 bases; junction bases outside the gene matches: 1. The CDR3 region is CAISDTGGNSPLHF. CDR3 DNA sequence: TGTGCCATCAGTGACACAGGGGGCAATTCACCCCTCCACTTT.

With respect to this clone: Other DNA sequences in the same sample also yield this CDR3. The CDR3 coding sequence is TGTGCCTGGAGTCCCCAGAACACTGAAGCTTTCTTT. Amino acids: CAWSPQNTEAFF. This chain uses TRBV30 with TRBJ1-1; no firm D call. V lost 2 bases and J lost 1, with 5 bases in between. The germline CDR1 and CDR2 sequences are GTSNPN and SVGIG (reference sequence). The CDR3 runs to 12 residues.

The chain employs TRBV3-1 (or the pseudogene TRBV3-2) and TRBJ1-1, with TRBD1 as a possible D gene (5 bases). Germline V CDR1 and CDR2: LGHDT, YNNKEL (reference sequence). The CDR3 runs to 11 residues. V was cut by 6 bases and J by 6 bases, with 8 bases left in between. In nucleotides, the CDR3 is TGTGCCAGCAGACAGGCGGCTGAAGCTTTCTTT. It yields the protein CASRQAAEAFF.

The chain combines TRBV2 with TRBJ2-7; D might be TRBD1 (6 bases). Germline CDR1 and CDR2: SNHLY and FYNNEI. V was cut by 7 bases and J by 1 base, with 11 bases left in between. This CDR3 has 13 residues. The CDR3 sequence: CASNPDSSYEQYF. In DNA, the CDR3 is TGTGCCAGCAATCCGGACAGTTCCTACGAGCAGTACTTC.

The V gene is TRBV11-2, the J gene TRBJ1-1; maybe TRBD1 (6 bases). The V gene lost 3 bases and the J gene lost 0 bases, with 11 bases spanning the gap. The CDR3 extends over 15 amino acids. CDR1 and CDR2 from the germline V gene are SGHAT and FQNNGV. The CDR3 DNA follows: TGTGCCAGCAGCTTCAGGACAGCTATGAACACTGAAGCTTTCTTT. It codes for CASSFRTAMNTEAFF. Complete variable domain (other parts from reference TRBV11-2 and TRBJ1-1): EAGVAQSPRYKIIEKRQSVAFWCNPISGHATLYWYQQILGQGPKLLIQFQNNGVVDDSQLPKDRFSAERLKGVDSTLKIQPAKLEDSAVYLCASSFRTAMNTEAFFGQGTRLTVV.

The chain couples TRBV4-1 to TRBJ2-5, with unresolved D. CDR3 size: 16 residues. Germline CDR1 and CDR2: MGHRA and YSYEKL. V dropped 0 bases and J dropped 6 bases, with 17 bases sitting between them. Here the CDR3 DNA reads TGCGCCAGCAGCCAAGATGTTTGGCTTCCCCTCCAGACCCAGTACTTC. It specifies CASSQDVWLPLQTQYF.

The sample holds one count of this clone. The chain employs TRBV19 and TRBJ2-1; a possible D gene is TRBD2 (5 bases). V was trimmed by 9 bases and J by 6 bases, leaving 24 bases between them. The CDR3 loop spans 16 amino acids. CDR1 and CDR2 from the germline V gene are LNHDA and SQIVND (reference sequence). The CDR3 DNA is TGTGCCAGATCTAGCTCCACACCCGACTACGTCAATGAGCAGTTCTTC. This translates into CARSSSTPDYVNEQFF.

V usage is TRBV7-6 and J usage is TRBJ2-1; 12 nucleotides align to TRBD2. The CDR3 has 20 amino acids. V shed 0 bases and J 0 bases; nucleotides not matched to a gene: 9. The germline CDR1 and CDR2 sequences are SGHVS and FNYEAQ. CDR3 sequence: CASSLASGLAGPSSYNEQFF. The CDR3, as DNA: TGTGCCAGCAGCTTAGCATCCGGACTAGCGGGGCCTAGCTCCTACAATGAGCAGTTCTTC.

The chain links TRBV10-3 to TRBJ2-1, with TRBD1 identical over 8 bases. Germline CDR1 ENHRY, CDR2 SYGVKD. V gave up 10 bases and J gave up 6 bases; unmatched junction bases: 8. The CDR3 sequence is 13 residues long. CDR3 nucleotides: TGTGCCACCGGACAGGGTGAAGGCAATGAGCAGTTCTTC. It yields the protein CATGQGEGNEQFF.

The chain employs TRBV19 and TRBJ1-5, with D tentatively TRBD1 (5 bases). The V gene's germline CDR1 is LNHDA and CDR2 SQIVND (reference sequence). There are 15 residues in the CDR3. Trimming removed 7 bases at V and 2 bases at J, with 15 bases between. The CDR3 DNA reads as TGTGCCAGTAAGGCACAGGATACGGGCAATCAGCCCCAGCATTTT. Encoded protein: CASKAQDTGNQPQHF.

The V and J genes are TRBV7-3 and TRBJ2-5, with 9 bases matching TRBD1. V trimming: 5 bases; J trimming: 4 bases; junction bases outside the gene matches: 11. This CDR3 is 16 amino acids long. Germline CDR1 SGHTA, CDR2 FQGTGA. CDR3 protein: CASSPGPGTGRETQYF. Written as DNA, the CDR3 is TGTGCCAGCAGCCCAGGCCCGGGGACAGGGAGAGAGACCCAGTACTTC.

V usage is TRBV30 and J usage is TRBJ2-3; TRBD1 is a possible D gene (6 bases). In germline, CDR1 is GTSNPN, CDR2 SVGIG (reference sequence). Between the trimmed V and J ends, which lost 3 bases and 2 bases, there was a span of 18 bases. The CDR3 is made up of 16 amino acids. CDR3: CAWSQQAGVLTDTQYF. In nucleotides, the CDR3 is TGTGCCTGGAGCCAACAGGCAGGGGTGCTCACAGATACGCAGTATTTT.

The V gene is TRBV7-3, the J gene TRBJ2-3; the match to TRBD2 covers 8 bases. J gave up 6 bases and V 3 bases, and 14 bases lay outside the gene matches. This CDR3 is built from 17 residues. Germline V lookup: CDR1 SGHTA, CDR2 FQGTGA. CDR3 region: CASSFPVPLAGRDTQYF. In DNA form, the CDR3 reads TGTGCCAGCAGCTTCCCCGTCCCTCTAGCGGGCAGGGATACGCAGTATTTT.